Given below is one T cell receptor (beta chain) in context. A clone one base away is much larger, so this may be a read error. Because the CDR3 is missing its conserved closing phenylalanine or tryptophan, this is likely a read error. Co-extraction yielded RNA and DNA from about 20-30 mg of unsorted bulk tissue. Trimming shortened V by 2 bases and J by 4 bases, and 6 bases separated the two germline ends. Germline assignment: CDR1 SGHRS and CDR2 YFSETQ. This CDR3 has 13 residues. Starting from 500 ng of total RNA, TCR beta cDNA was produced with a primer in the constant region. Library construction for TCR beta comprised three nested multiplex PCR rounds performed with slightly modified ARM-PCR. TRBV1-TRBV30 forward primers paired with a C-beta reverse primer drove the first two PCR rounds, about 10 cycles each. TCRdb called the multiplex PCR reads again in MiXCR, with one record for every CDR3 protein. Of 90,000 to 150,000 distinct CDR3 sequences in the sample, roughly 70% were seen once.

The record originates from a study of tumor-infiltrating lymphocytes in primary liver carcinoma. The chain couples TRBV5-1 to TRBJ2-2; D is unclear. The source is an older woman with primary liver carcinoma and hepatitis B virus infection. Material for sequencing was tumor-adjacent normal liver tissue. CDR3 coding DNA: TGCGCCAGCAGCTTACAGAGCACCGGGGAGCTGTTTTCT. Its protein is CASSLQSTGELFS.